This T cell receptor (beta chain) came from a study of T cells in Graves' hyperthyroidism and ophthalmopathy. Findings and caveats of the study: Most thyroid clonotypes expanded above 0.001 were also detected in blood.

Amplification yielded TCR beta CDR3 regions, with RNA transcripts as the source. TCR CDR3 underwent first-round RT-PCR with the HTBI primer set. TCRdb ran MiXCR on the multiplex PCR reads and lists one entry per CDR3 protein. The repertoire includes 500,000 to 700,000 distinct CDR3 sequences, about a sixth of them detected once, and approximately 20% sits in the top ten. This clonotype has a handful of counts. As yet, its antigen is unknown. Germline trimming cut 6 bases from V and 14 bases from J; bases unmatched to any gene: 15. CDR1 DFQATT and CDR2 SNEGSKA come from the germline V gene (reference sequence). The CDR3 has 13 residues. Each patient was aged 18 to 65 and had newly diagnosed hyperthyroidism of under 2 months' duration. Diagnoses used clinical symptoms, serum thyroxine and TRAb, thyroid ultrasound and orbital computed tomography.

The receptor's source is a woman under 30 with Graves' hyperthyroidism. The chain is built from TRBV20-1 and TRBJ2-3; 9 bases fit TRBD2. Sequenced sample: blood. CDR3 nucleotides: TGCAGTGCACCCCCCGGCGGTAGCGGGAGTTGGTATTTT. Protein sequence: CSAPPGGSGSWYF.